By frequency, the clone carrying this TCR beta chain registers medium-sized. Each sample's input was 250 ng genomic DNA, 38,000 or so genome equivalents. This entry comes from a study of T cell clusters in autoimmune cytopenias. Study-wide context: Healthy donor controls had a mean age of about 57 years and median age of about 60 years.

Multiplex touch-down PCR amplified TRB using TRB-A and TRB-B pools in one tube. With the multiplex PCR reads reprocessed, TCRdb shows one record per CDR3 protein and no DNA. This repertoire comprises about 5,500 distinct CDR3 sequences; its ten largest clones make up about a fifth. CDR3 length: 15 residues. The germline V gene has CDR1 GTSNPN and CDR2 SVGIG (reference sequence). These data were likewise used in another study, on T cell repertoires in aging, cancer and after chemotherapy.

The rearrangement joins TRBV30 to TRBJ2-1; TCRdb's assignment of TRBD2 cannot be checked, as there is no DNA. Material for sequencing was peripheral blood. This sequence originates from a human donor in good health. CDR3 region: CAWKVSGRAINEQFF.